This record covers a single T cell receptor beta chain. Its antigen is undetermined. The sample originates from a study of cytomegalovirus exposure and HLA in healthy donors. Study in general: Earlier findings included more than 95 million unique TCR beta sequences obtained from about 179 million T cells.

Vbeta (60) and Jbeta (13) primers were used in the PCR. Repertoires were generated with immunoSEQ multiplex PCR, while TCRdb's copy carries only in-frame clones and drops some. The sample contains about 78,000 clones, 72% of which appear only once. Findings of the study overall: The study assumed roughly uniform donor sequencing depth for presence/absence analyses. Later, an analysis showed that TCR beta chains associated with HLA were more clonally expanded than others that were equally common. Data from an earlier analysis indicated that most TCR beta V segments were productive either about 87% or about 30% of the time.

The length of the CDR3 is 15 residues. V lost 3 bases and J 0 bases, leaving 6 bases between the germline ends. The V gene's germline CDR1 is MDHEN and CDR2 SYDVKM. The sequencing sample was made of PBMCs. The chain links TRBV28 to TRBJ1-6; D is unresolved. The receptor's source is a woman between 35 and 50 years old in good health and CMV-seropositive. CDR3 DNA sequence: TGTGCCAGCAGTTTCCGGAGCTCCTATAATTCACCCCTCCACTTT. It codes for CASSFRSSYNSPLHF.